These T cell receptor beta chains were read from a single sample in a study of blood T cell repertoires in COVID-19. TCRdb's copy holds only in-frame clones and misses some; the assay was immunoSEQ multiplex PCR. The sample lists around 150,000 clones, 84% seen once, with under 10% in the top ten. The material sequenced was peripheral blood. The receptors shown here come from a man aged 25 to 40 with COVID-19, enrolled during active disease. CDR3s leave out the opening cysteine and the closing phenylalanine or tryptophan. Some rows mark clone size as missing; the rest say once, few, many or name a class of expanded clone.

clone size: NA
J gene: TRBJ2-1
V gene: TRBV28
CDR3 protein: ASSLGGSVNEQF

clone size: NA
J gene: TRBJ2-5
V gene: TRBV18
CDR3 protein: ASSPPLSGLAPPGTQY

clone size: few
J gene: TRBJ2-3
V gene: TRBV3-1/TRBV3-2
CDR3 protein: ASSHLGLAGTDTQY

clone size: NA
J gene: TRBJ2-1
V gene: TRBV29-1
CDR3 protein: SVEDPAGRNEQF

clone size: NA
J gene: TRBJ1-5
V gene: TRBV12-3/TRBV12-4
CDR3 protein: ASSSGLLEPQH

clone size: NA
J gene: TRBJ2-3
V gene: TRBV7-2
CDR3 protein: ASRAPGHRTDTQY

clone size: once
J gene: TRBJ1-3
V gene: TRBV30
CDR3 protein: AWDQDSGNTIY

clone size: NA
J gene: TRBJ1-5
V gene: TRBV5-6
CDR3 protein: ASSSAAGINQPQH

clone size: NA
J gene: TRBJ1-2
V gene: TRBV30
CDR3 protein: ASILTGLGEGYT

clone size: NA
J gene: TRBJ2-3
V gene: TRBV10-3
CDR3 protein: AIRGGEDTQY

clone size: NA
J gene: TRBJ2-3
V gene: TRBV3-1/TRBV3-2
CDR3 protein: ASSPEVGPSTDTQY

clone size: NA
J gene: TRBJ2-3
V gene: TRBV2
CDR3 protein: ASKVLAGVTSTDTQY

clone size: NA
J gene: TRBJ2-1
V gene: TRBV11-2
CDR3 protein: ASSLILAEINEQF

clone size: NA
J gene: TRBJ1-3
V gene: TRBV9
CDR3 protein: ASSDDRGGNTIY

clone size: NA
J gene: TRBJ2-1
V gene: TRBV29-1
CDR3 protein: SVAGLAGESYNEQF

clone size: NA
J gene: TRBJ2-7
V gene: TRBV28
CDR3 protein: ASSLYLQGDEQY

clone size: NA
J gene: TRBJ2-7
V gene: TRBV28
CDR3 protein: ASSTPTGGYYEQY

clone size: NA
J gene: TRBJ2-7
V gene: TRBV11-2
CDR3 protein: ASSSIPVGEQY

clone size: NA
J gene: TRBJ2-5
V gene: TRBV27
CDR3 protein: ASSPQLGRGTQY

clone size: NA
J gene: TRBJ2-1
V gene: TRBV10-1
CDR3 protein: ASGGLSGSTEQF

clone size: NA
J gene: TRBJ2-2
V gene: TRBV5-4
CDR3 protein: ASSYGLAGRTGELF

clone size: NA
J gene: TRBJ1-2
V gene: TRBV28
CDR3 protein: AIYRAGATNYGYT

clone size: NA
J gene: TRBJ1-1
V gene: TRBV28
CDR3 protein: ASSPRGVMNTEAF

clone size: few
J gene: TRBJ2-5
V gene: TRBV15
CDR3 protein: ATSRVGAGETQY

clone size: NA
J gene: TRBJ1-5
V gene: TRBV4-3
CDR3 protein: ASSPAAVRNQPQH

clone size: NA
J gene: TRBJ2-3
V gene: TRBV7-7
CDR3 protein: ASSLGTSGSTDTQY

clone size: NA
J gene: TRBJ2-3
V gene: TRBV4-1
CDR3 protein: ASSQERLAGHGDTQY